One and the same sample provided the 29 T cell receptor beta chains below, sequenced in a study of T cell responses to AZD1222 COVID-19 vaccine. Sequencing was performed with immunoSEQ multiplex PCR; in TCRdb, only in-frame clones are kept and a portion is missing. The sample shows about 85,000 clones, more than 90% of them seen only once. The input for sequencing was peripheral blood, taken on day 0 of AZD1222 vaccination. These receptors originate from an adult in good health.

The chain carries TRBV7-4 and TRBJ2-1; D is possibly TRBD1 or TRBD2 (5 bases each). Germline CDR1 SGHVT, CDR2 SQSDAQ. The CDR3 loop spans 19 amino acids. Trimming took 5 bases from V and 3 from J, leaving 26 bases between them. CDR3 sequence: CASSPPGARLRPNYNEQFF. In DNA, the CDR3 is TGTGCCAGCAGCCCCCCCGGGGCCAGGCTCCGTCCTAACTACAATGAGCAGTTCTTC.

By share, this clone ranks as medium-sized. Written as DNA, the CDR3 is TGTGCCAGCTCACCACGTCTGGGAGGCTACACCTTC. It codes for CASSPRLGGYTF. The genes are TRBV18 and TRBJ1-2; no firm D call. V was pared by 1 base and J by 8 bases, with 8 bases between. Germline CDR1 and CDR2: KGHSH and LQKENI. This CDR3 is built from 12 residues. The full variable domain, its missing parts supplied by reference TRBV18 and TRBJ1-2, is NAGVMQNPRHLVRRRGQEARLRCSPMKGHSHVYWYRQLPEEGLKFMVYLQKENIIDESGMPKERFSAEFPKEGPSILRIQQVVRGDSAAYFCASSPRLGGYTFGSGTRLTVV.

CDR3 nucleotide sequence: TGTGCCAGCAGTTTAGCCCGACAGGGGCTTCGGCCCCAGCATTTT. Its translation: CASSLARQGLRPQHF. This chain joins TRBV28 and TRBJ1-5, with 8 bases fitting TRBD1. CDR3 size: 15 residues. Germline lookup yields CDR1 MDHEN and CDR2 SYDVKM. V shed 2 bases, J shed 9 bases, and the junction held 9 bases outside the gene matches.

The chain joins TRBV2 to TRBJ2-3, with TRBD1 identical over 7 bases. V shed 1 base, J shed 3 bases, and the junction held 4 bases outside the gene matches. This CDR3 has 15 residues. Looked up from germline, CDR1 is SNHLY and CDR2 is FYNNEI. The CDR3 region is CASSEEGATTDTQYF. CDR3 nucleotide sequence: TGTGCCAGCAGTGAAGAGGGGGCGACGACAGATACGCAGTATTTT. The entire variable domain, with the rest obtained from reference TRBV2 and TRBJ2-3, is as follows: EPEVTQTPSHQVTQMGQEVILRCVPISNHLYFYWYRQILGQKVEFLVSFYNNEISEKSEIFDDQFSVERPDGSNFTLKIRSTKLEDSAMYFCASSEEGATTDTQYFGPGTRLTVL.

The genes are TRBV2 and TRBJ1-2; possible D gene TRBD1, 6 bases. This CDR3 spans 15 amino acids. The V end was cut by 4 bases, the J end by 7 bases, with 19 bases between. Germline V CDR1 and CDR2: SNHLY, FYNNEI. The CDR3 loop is CASSARAGDPGGYTF. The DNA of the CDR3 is TGTGCCAGCAGTGCGAGGGCAGGGGATCCCGGTGGCTACACCTTC. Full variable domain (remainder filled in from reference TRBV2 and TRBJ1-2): EPEVTQTPSHQVTQMGQEVILRCVPISNHLYFYWYRQILGQKVEFLVSFYNNEISEKSEIFDDQFSVERPDGSNFTLKIRSTKLEDSAMYFCASSARAGDPGGYTFGSGTRLTVV.

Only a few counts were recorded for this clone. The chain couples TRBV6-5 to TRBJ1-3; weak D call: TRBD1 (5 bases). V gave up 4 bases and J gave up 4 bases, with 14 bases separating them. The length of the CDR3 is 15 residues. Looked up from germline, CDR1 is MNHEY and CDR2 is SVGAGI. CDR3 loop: CASSSTQGAGNTIYF. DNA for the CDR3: TGTGCCAGCAGTTCAACTCAGGGTGCCGGAAACACCATATATTTT.

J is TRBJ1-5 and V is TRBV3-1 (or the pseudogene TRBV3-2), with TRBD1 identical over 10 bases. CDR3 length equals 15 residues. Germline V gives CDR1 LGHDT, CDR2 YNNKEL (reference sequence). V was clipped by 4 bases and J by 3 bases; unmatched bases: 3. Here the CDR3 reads CASSLGTGDNQPQHF. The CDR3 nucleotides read TGTGCCAGCAGCCTCGGGACAGGGGACAATCAGCCCCAGCATTTT.

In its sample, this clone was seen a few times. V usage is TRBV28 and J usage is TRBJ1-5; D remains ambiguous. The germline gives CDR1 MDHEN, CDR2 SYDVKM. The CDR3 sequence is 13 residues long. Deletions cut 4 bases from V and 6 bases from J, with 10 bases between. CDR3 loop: CASSSPGAQPQHF. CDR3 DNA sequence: TGTGCCAGCAGTTCCCCAGGAGCTCAGCCCCAGCATTTT.

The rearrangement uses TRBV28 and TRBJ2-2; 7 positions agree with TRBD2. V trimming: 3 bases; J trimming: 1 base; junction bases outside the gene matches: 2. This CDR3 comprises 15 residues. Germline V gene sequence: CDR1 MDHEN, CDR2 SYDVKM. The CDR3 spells CASSFGGRNTGELFF. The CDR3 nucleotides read TGTGCCAGCAGTTTCGGGGGGAGGAACACCGGGGAGCTGTTTTTT.

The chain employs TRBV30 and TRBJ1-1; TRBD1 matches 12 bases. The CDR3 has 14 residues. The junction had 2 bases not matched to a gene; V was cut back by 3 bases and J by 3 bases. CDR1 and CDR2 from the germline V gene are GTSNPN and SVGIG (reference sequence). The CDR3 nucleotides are TGTGCCTGGAGCCGGGACAGGGGGCACACTGAAGCTTTCTTT. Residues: CAWSRDRGHTEAFF.

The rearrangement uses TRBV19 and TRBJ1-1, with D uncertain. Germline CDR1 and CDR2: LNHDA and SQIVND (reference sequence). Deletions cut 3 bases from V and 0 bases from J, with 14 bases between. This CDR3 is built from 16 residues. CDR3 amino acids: CASSIPNHSMNTEAFF. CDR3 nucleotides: TGTGCCAGTAGTATCCCTAATCATAGCATGAACACTGAAGCTTTCTTT.

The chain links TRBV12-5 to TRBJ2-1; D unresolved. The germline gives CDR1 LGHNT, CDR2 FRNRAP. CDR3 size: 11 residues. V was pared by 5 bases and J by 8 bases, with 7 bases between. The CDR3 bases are TGTGCTAGTGGTGTCTCAGATGAGCAGTTCTTC. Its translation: CASGVSDEQFF.

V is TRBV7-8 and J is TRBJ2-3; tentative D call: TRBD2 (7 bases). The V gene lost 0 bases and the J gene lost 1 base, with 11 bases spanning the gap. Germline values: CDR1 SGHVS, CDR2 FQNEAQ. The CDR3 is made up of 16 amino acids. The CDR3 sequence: CASSLAQGRGTDTQYF. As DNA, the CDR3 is TGTGCCAGCAGCTTAGCTCAGGGGAGGGGCACAGATACGCAGTATTTT. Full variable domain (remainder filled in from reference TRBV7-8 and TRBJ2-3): GAGVSQSPRYKVAKRGQDVALRCDPISGHVSLFWYQQALGQGPEFLTYFQNEAQLDKSGLPSDRFFAERPEGSVSTLKIQRTQQEDSAVYLCASSLAQGRGTDTQYFGPGTRLTVL.

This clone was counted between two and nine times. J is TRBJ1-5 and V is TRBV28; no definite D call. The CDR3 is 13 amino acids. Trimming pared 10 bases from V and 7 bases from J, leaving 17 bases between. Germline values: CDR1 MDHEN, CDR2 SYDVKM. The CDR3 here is CATSRGGYQPQHF. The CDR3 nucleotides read TGTGCCACATCCCGGGGAGGCTACCAGCCCCAGCATTTT.

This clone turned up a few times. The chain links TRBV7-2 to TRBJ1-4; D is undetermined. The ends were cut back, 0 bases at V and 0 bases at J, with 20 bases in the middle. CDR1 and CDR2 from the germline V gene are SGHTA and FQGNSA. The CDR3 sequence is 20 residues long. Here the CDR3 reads CASSLAPERWTESTNEKLFF. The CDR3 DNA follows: TGTGCCAGCAGCTTAGCCCCCGAAAGGTGGACGGAATCAACTAATGAAAAACTGTTTTTT.

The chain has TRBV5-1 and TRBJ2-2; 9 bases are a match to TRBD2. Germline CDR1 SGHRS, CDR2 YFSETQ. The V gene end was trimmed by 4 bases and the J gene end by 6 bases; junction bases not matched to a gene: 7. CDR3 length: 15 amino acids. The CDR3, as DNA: TGCGCCAGCAGCGTTAGCGGGAGCGGGGCCGGGGAGCTGTTTTTT. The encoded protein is CASSVSGSGAGELFF.

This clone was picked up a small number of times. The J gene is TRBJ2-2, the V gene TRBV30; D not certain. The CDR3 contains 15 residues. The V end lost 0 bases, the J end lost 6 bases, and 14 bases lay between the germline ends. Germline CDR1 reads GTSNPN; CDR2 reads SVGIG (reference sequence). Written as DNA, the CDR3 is TGTGCCTGGAGTGTTTTAGCTGCTTCGCCCGGGGAGCTGTTTTTT. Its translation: CAWSVLAASPGELFF.

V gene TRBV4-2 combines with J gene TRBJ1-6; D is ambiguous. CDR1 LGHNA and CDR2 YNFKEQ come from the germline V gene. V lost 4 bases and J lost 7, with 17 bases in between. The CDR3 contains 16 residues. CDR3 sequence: CASSRDPFGGNSPLHF. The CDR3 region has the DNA TGTGCCAGCAGCCGAGACCCCTTCGGCGGGAATTCACCCCTCCACTTT.

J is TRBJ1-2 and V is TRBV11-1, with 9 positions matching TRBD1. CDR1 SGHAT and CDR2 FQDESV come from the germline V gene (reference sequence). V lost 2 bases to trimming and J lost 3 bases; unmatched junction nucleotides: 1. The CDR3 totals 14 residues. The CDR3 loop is CASSLRQGDYGYTF. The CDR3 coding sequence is TGTGCCAGCAGCTTAAGACAGGGGGACTATGGCTACACCTTC.

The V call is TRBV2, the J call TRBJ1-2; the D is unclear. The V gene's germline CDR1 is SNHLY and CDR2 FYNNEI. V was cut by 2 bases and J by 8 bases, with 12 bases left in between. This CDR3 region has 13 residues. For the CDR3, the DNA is TGTGCCAGCAGTGAAACCCCCGTCCGGGGCTACACCTTC. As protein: CASSETPVRGYTF.

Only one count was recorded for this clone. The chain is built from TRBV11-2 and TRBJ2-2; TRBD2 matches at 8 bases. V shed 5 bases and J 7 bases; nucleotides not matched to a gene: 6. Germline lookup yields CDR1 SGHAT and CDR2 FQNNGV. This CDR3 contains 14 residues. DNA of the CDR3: TGTGCCAGCAGCGTGACTAGCGCTGTCGGGGAGCTGTTTTTT. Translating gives CASSVTSAVGELFF. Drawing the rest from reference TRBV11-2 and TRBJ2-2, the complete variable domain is EAGVAQSPRYKIIEKRQSVAFWCNPISGHATLYWYQQILGQGPKLLIQFQNNGVVDDSQLPKDRFSAERLKGVDSTLKIQPAKLEDSAVYLCASSVTSAVGELFFGEGSRLTVL.

This CDR3 reads CASSDGSYTEAFF. CDR3 coding DNA: TGTGCCAGCAGTGACGGGAGTTACACTGAAGCTTTCTTT. J is TRBJ1-1 and V is TRBV6-1; D gene ambiguous. Deletions cut 3 bases from V and 3 bases from J, with 8 bases between. CDR1 and CDR2 (germline): MNHNS, SASEGT. This CDR3 has 13 residues.

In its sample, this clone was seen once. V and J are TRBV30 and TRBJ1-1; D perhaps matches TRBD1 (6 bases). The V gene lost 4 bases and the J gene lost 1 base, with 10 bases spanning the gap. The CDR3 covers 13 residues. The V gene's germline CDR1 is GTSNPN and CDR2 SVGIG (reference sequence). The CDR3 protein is CAWTGRGNTEAFF. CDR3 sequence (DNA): TGTGCCTGGACCGGCAGGGGGAACACTGAAGCTTTCTTT.

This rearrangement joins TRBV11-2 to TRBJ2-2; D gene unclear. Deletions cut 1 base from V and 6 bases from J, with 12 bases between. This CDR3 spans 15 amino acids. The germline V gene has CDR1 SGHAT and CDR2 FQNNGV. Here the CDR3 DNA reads TGTGCCAGCAGCTTAGGGCAGACACTGGCCGGGGAGCTGTTTTTT. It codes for CASSLGQTLAGELFF.

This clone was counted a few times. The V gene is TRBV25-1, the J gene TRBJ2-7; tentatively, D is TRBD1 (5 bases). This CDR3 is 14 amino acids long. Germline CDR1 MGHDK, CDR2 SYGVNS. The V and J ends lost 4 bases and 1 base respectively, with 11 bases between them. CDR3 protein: CASSVQGNSYEQYF. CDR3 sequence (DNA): TGTGCCAGCAGTGTTCAGGGTAATTCCTACGAGCAGTACTTC.

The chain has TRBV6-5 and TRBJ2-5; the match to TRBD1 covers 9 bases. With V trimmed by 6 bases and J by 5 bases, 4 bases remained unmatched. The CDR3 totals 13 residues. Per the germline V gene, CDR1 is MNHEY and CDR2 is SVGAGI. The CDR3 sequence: CASRTGGWETQYF. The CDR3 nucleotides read TGTGCCAGCAGAACAGGGGGCTGGGAGACCCAGTACTTC.

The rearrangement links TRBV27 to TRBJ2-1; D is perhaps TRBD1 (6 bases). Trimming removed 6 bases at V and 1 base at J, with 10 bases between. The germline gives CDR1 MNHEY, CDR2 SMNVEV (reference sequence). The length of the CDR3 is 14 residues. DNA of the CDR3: TGTGCCAGCAGCCTGACAGGATCCTACAATGAGCAGTTCTTC. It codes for CASSLTGSYNEQFF.

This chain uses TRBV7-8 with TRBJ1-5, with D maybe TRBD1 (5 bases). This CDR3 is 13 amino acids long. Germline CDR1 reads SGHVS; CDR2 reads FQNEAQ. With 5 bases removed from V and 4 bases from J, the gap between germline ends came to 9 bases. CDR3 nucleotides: TGTGCCAGCAGCCCCCAGGGTAATCAGCCCCAGCATTTT. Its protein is CASSPQGNQPQHF.

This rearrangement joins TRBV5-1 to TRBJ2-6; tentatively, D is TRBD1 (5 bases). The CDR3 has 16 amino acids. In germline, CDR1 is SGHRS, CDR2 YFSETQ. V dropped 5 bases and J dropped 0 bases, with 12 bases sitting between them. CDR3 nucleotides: TGCGCCAGCAGTACGCAGGGCTTCTCTGGGGCCAACGTCCTGACTTTC. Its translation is CASSTQGFSGANVLTF.